Described below is a single TCR beta chain sequence and its context. The record originates from a study of blood T cell repertoires in COVID-19. Study-level background: Spain, Italy and the United States supplied samples that represented acute and convalescent COVID-19. Sources were T cells, B-cell-depleted T cells, or PBMCs; the material itself was cDNA or gDNA.

Germline CDR1 reads KGHDR; CDR2 reads SFDVKD. The CDR3 covers 15 residues. After removal of 2 bases from V and 7 bases from J, the junction contained 4 bases not matched to a gene. Under the authors' procedure: Nucleated cell counts were estimated from reference gene primer amplification. Produced via immunoSEQ multiplex PCR; TCRdb's table is partial and in-frame only. That table gives V, J and clone size, and the DNA gave D and trimming. The table has under 250,000 clones, roughly 84% seen once. The material sequenced was peripheral blood. V and J are TRBV24-1 and TRBJ2-1; TRBD2 matches 10 bases. The TCR comes from a young woman who had recovered from COVID-19. DNA of the CDR3: TGTGCCACCAGTGATTCTAGCGGGAGTAAAAATGAGCAGTTCTTC. Translating gives CATSDSSGSKNEQFF.